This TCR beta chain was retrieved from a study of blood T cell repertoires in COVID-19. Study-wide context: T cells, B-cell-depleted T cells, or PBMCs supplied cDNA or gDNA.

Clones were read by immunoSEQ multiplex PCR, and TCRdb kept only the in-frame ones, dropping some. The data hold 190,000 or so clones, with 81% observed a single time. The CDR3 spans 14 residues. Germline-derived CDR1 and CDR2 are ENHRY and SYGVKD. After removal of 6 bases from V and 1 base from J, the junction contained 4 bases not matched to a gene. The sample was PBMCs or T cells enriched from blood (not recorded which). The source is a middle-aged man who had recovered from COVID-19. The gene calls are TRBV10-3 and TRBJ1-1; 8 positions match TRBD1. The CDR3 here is CAISDRGGNTEAFF. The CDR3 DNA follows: TGTGCCATCAGCGACAGGGGAGGGAACACTGAAGCTTTCTTT.